This T cell receptor beta chain was found in a study of T cells in Graves' hyperthyroidism and ophthalmopathy. For the study at large: The initial diagnosis was the point when peripheral blood was collected, ahead of any treatment. Study observations and caveats: Separation of ophthalmopathy from stable hyperthyroidism was achieved by a 13 V-J model. Blood also showed most of the thyroid clonotypes that were expanded above 0.001.

Germline V gives CDR1 LGHDT, CDR2 YNNKEL (reference sequence). The CDR3 has 15 amino acids. With V trimmed by 4 bases and J by 1 base, 6 bases remained unmatched. RNA transcripts provided the source from which TCR beta CDR3 regions were amplified. First-round RT-PCR of the TCR CDR3 relied on the HTBI primer set. TCRdb itself ran the multiplex PCR reads through MiXCR, one entry per CDR3 protein. The table includes 400,000 to 450,000 distinct CDR3 sequences, approximately 15% detected once. Uncontrolled infection, other autoimmune disease, pregnancy or lactation disqualified patients from enrolment. Concerning this clonotype: Its matching antigen is unknown. A read error may be the cause here, since a much bigger clone is one base away.

The receptor comes from a man aged 18-30 years with Graves' ophthalmopathy. The chain links TRBV3-1 to TRBJ2-5; 7 nucleotides agree with TRBD2. Sequencing used blood. The CDR3 bases are TGTGCCAGCAGCCGTCGATCTAGCGGCCAAGAGACCCAGTACTTC. Its protein is CASSRRSSGQETQYF.